A selection of T cell receptor beta chains follows, all from one sample in a study of blood T cell repertoires in COVID-19. TCRdb's table, derived via immunoSEQ multiplex PCR, lists solely in-frame clones and lacks some. The table lists approximately 300,000 clones, around 90% of them singletons, with around 1% in the top ten. Sequencing input: peripheral blood. The receptors derive from a woman aged 35 to 49 with COVID-19, enrolled during active disease. CDR3s include the opening cysteine and the closing phenylalanine or tryptophan. Each record gives: J gene, V gene, CDR3 protein.

J: TRBJ1-1; V: TRBV12-5; CDR3: CASGFKNTEAFF
J: TRBJ2-3; V: TRBV7-2; CDR3: CASSSPLGGRAGYTQYF
J: TRBJ2-1; V: TRBV9; CDR3: CASRALPGGSLSGRSYNEQFF
J: TRBJ1-6; V: TRBV2; CDR3: CASSETGSYNSPLHF
J: TRBJ2-2; V: TRBV7-6; CDR3: CASSLFGDTGELFF
J: TRBJ2-3; V: TRBV27; CDR3: CASRTGSTDTQYF
J: TRBJ1-5; V: TRBV6-2/TRBV6-3; CDR3: CASSPGFRNQPQHF
J: TRBJ2-5; V: TRBV5-4; CDR3: CASSLWTSGDQETQYF
J: TRBJ1-1; V: TRBV12-3/TRBV12-4; CDR3: CASSHERNTEAFF
J: TRBJ1-4; V: TRBV21-1; CDR3: CASSPQVTNEKLFF
J: TRBJ2-1; V: TRBV19; CDR3: CASSIIQGAYNEQFF
J: TRBJ1-1; V: TRBV10-2; CDR3: CASSHRGTEAFF
J: TRBJ1-4; V: TRBV28; CDR3: CASSSLLRGAANEKLFF
J: TRBJ2-3; V: TRBV18; CDR3: CASSPYIPGLAGRGDTQYF
J: TRBJ2-2; V: TRBV2; CDR3: CASSDRFTGELFF